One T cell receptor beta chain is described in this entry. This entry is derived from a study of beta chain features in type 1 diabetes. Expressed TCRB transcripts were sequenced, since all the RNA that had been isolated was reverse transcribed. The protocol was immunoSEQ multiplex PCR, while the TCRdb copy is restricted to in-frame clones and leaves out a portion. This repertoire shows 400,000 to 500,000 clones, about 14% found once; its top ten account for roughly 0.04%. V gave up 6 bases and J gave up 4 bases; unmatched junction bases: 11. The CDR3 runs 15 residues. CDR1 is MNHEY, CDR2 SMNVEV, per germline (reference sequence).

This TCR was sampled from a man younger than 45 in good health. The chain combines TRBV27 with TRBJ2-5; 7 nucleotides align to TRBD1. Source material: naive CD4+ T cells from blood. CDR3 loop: CASRPRQGIGETQYF. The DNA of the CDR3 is TGTGCCAGCAGACCCAGACAGGGAATAGGAGAGACCCAGTACTTC.